This T cell receptor (beta chain) emerged from a study of cytomegalovirus exposure and HLA in healthy donors (dated by TCRdb to 2017 to 2019). At the level of the whole study: According to an earlier analysis of 587 of the donors, some 180 million T cells yielded roughly 110 million unique TCR beta sequences and 250 to 350 Gb of sequence data. An early release that covered some 630 HLA-typed donors contained about 290 gigabases of sequencing data and tens of millions of unique TCR sequences. Of the 300 to 450 genotyped donors, around 81% fell in the genetic ancestry cluster associated with self-reported Caucasian donors. The study was designed to test whether signatures of past pathogen exposure could be identified by cataloging public T cell receptors. The study profiled the T cell repertoires of 550 to 700 subjects by immunosequencing and related them to cytomegalovirus serostatus. A separate validation cohort of about 110 different subjects was used in addition to the roughly 640-subject first cohort. High-throughput TCR immunosequencing, statistical association of individual TCRs with disease status, and machine learning were combined to predict cytomegalovirus infection status. In a later analysis, previously published TCR beta repertoires from more than 500 donors were re-analyzed and high-resolution HLA genotyping was added so that TCR occurrence patterns could be studied. Rather than drawing on any new phenotypic data, the later analysis identified candidate immune exposures from TCR beta sequences and the way those sequences occurred across donors. In an earlier analysis of roughly 600 of the donors, high-throughput TCR beta sequencing was used to judge whether each TCR beta V gene segment behaved as functional or pseudogenic. Donor age, sex, ethnicity and CMV serostatus were collected together with the repertoire data. Genome-wide SNP genotypes for about 55% of the 666 donors were used in a later genetic analysis, which treated that subset as a discovery cohort. All discovery cohort repertoires had been generated on a single sequencing platform. Both class I and class II loci were covered by HLA typing, at four-digit resolution. Typing coverage varied by locus: roughly 629-640 donors for A, B, C, DRB1 and DQB1; roughly 510 for DQA1; over 600 for DPA1; roughly 450 for DPB1. About five DR-DQ haplotypes were treated as single units for association and clustering because of strong linkage in the cohort. Across around 400 genotyped donors of the cohort, an average of about 200,000 unique TCR beta nucleotide sequences per donor were sequenced, and roughly a sixth of those sequences were non-productive. What the work shows at the level of the full study, not this receptor alone: A later analysis reported that several top co-occurrence clusters appeared linked to parvovirus B19, influenza, CMV and Epstein-Barr virus. A later analysis associated some 17,000 TCR beta sequences with specific HLA alleles at a false discovery rate of 0.05. Three of the identified cytomegalovirus-associated TCR beta chains were confirmed in vitro to be specific for cytomegalovirus antigens. In a later genetic analysis, a missense DCLRE1C variant was associated with V-gene and J-gene trimming of TCR beta chains, and the association was replicated in an independent cohort. A later analysis found that most CMV-associated TCR beta chains appeared HLA-restricted, with HLA associations seemingly driven largely by CMV exposure. The classifier was reported to diagnose cytomegalovirus status with high specificity and sensitivity in both the original and validation cohorts. The only immune exposure information available for the cohort was CMV serostatus. A group of highly shared sequence variants was considered likely to be a technical artifact of the sequencing pipeline. Only TCR beta chains were sequenced in this cohort, and the absence of alpha or paired-chain data limited detectable features. A later analysis found that TCR association rates varied across HLA loci, with DRB1 alleles showing the most associated TCRs and HLA-C alleles the fewest. A later analysis found that HLA-associated TCR beta chains were more clonally expanded and had lower generation probabilities than equally common non-associated chains. The 87-base-pair reads could not distinguish some IMGT-functional V segments, including TRBV6-2 and TRBV6-3, so those segments were excluded. Because HLA typing was unavailable for some donors at each locus, only the typed subset was used in association tests. Roughly uniform sequencing depth across donors was assumed in presence/absence analyses, although this assumption may not hold. An earlier analysis of 450 to 750 of the donors showed that most TCR beta V segments appeared in productive rearrangements either about 87% or about 30% of the time, which broadly matched IMGT annotations. Compared with the 666-donor mean, donors in an Asian-associated ancestry cluster had fewer N-insertions in productive TCRs, according to a later genetic analysis. When HLA alleles, especially DR and DQ, strongly co-occurred, attributing TCR associations to individual alleles was difficult. According to the authors, the approach could potentially be generalized to other disease states and immunological phenotypes. A further reported finding was that TCR beta sequences accurately predicted the HLA-A and HLA-B alleles for most subjects in the first cohort. In the study, approximately 150 TCR beta chains were listed as associated with cytomegalovirus. While some public TCRs were present in many individuals, most TCR sequences turned up only very rarely across donors. Linkage disequilibrium might explain the correlated functional status among segregating V segments, but an unknown experimental factor could not be ruled out. The earlier analysis of approximately 590 of the donors excluded some 16 rarely observed V segments, including chromosome 9 orphons, because counts were too low.

In total, about 650 healthy bone marrow donors made up the cohort. All cohort members were sampled while nominally healthy, although unrecorded immune exposures were likely present. The donor was CMV seropositive and belonged to the group of 250 to 350 seropositive cohort members. Every donor gave a peripheral blood sample, and the peripheral blood mononuclear cells from that sample were used for TCR beta sequencing. Genomic DNA extraction from the blood cell samples was performed with the Qiagen DNeasy Blood Extraction Kit. This clone was found once. Its recognized antigen is unknown. No much larger clone is present one base from it, and per-base qualities are unavailable. The CDR3 numbers 14 residues from cysteine through phenylalanine. The entry retains the CDR3 DNA only, 42 bases that are in frame from base 1. Taken from the germline V gene, the CDR1 and CDR2 loops are SGHRS and YFSETQ. The V and J ends are trimmed by 5 bases and 6 bases, leaving 17 bases between them.

The library was generated by the immunoSEQ multiplex PCR assay. The multiplex PCR relied on a mix of 60 forward primers for TCR Vbeta segments and 13 reverse primers for TCR Jbeta segments. The CDR3 region of rearranged TCR beta genes was amplified from genomic DNA by a multiplex PCR assay. The amplified TCR beta libraries were sequenced on the Illumina HiSeq System as 87-base-pair reads. Under the source paper's analysis protocol: A later analysis counted tens of millions of unique TCR beta chains across the 550 to 700 repertoires, and approximately 11 million of these chains were shared by at least two donors. Raw reads were error-corrected and collapsed into unique sequences with a nearest-neighbor algorithm that merged closely related sequences to remove PCR and sequencing errors. To assign V, D and J gene segments, CDR3 sequences were aligned to IMGT reference sequences. For a sequence to be retained, at least a six-nucleotide match to both a V gene segment and a J gene segment was required. Rearrangements were classified as productive when the CDR3 lacked stop codons and remained in frame with V and J, and all other rearrangements were classified as non-productive. CDR3 was defined by IMGT convention, running from the second conserved V-encoded cysteine to the conserved J-encoded phenylalanine. The earlier analysis of some 600 of the donors excluded sequences that lacked an unambiguous match to a single V gene segment. In an earlier analysis of approximately 560 of the donors, a V segment was called functional when productive rearrangements were above 56.7%, and segregating when the standard deviation between donors exceeded 5%. A statistical classification framework was built to diagnose cytomegalovirus status from the catalog of TCR beta chain sequences. A later analysis assigned V and J genes by comparing TCR nucleotide sequences with IMGT/GENE-DB human TR gene sequences. Using the TCRdist pipeline, a later analysis assigned CDR3 sequences along with most-parsimonious VDJ recombination scenarios. A later analysis defined each TCR beta chain by its CDR3 amino acid sequence plus V-gene family, and excluded reads lacking a unique V-gene family. In a later analysis, some 600 highly shared, low-generation-probability nucleotide sequences were removed to address suspected cross-contamination and a sequencing artifact. A later analysis calculated a clonal expansion index for each public chain from normalized within-repertoire ranks of inferred template counts. Generation probabilities in a later analysis came from a VDJ recombination model fitted to out-of-frame rearrangements, and those results were checked against IGoR. In a later analysis, TCR-TCR, TCR-HLA and TCR-CMV co-occurrence was scored with hypergeometric tests, and a repertoire-size bias correction was applied to TCR pairs. To estimate false discovery rates, a later analysis permuted the HLA or CMV assignments 20 times. In a later analysis, co-occurring TCRs were grouped with DBSCAN, and TCRdist sequence similarity was added when clustering was performed within HLA-allele-positive subsets. Co-occurrence clustering excluded repertoires with fewer than 30,000 or more than 120,000 public chains, plus five with anomalous nucleotide sharing. Here the immuneACCESS table is served through TCRdb, limited to in-frame sequences with V and J called. Missing clones are a known gap in these copies; in checked studies unresolved V genes cover under half, and the rest lacks a known reason. The DNA gave D and trimming, while V, J and clone size come from that table. The table for this sample lists about 110,000 clones; about 80% of them were counted only once. The ten largest clones capture approximately 5% of the sample.

The chain is made from TRBV5-1 and TRBJ1-1; tentative D gene TRBD1, with 6 bases matching. The sample comprised PBMCs. The TCR sequence derives from a woman in her 30s in good health and CMV-seropositive. CDR3 protein: CASRWGQLDPEAFF. The bases read TGCGCCAGCAGGTGGGGGCAGCTGGACCCTGAAGCTTTCTTT.